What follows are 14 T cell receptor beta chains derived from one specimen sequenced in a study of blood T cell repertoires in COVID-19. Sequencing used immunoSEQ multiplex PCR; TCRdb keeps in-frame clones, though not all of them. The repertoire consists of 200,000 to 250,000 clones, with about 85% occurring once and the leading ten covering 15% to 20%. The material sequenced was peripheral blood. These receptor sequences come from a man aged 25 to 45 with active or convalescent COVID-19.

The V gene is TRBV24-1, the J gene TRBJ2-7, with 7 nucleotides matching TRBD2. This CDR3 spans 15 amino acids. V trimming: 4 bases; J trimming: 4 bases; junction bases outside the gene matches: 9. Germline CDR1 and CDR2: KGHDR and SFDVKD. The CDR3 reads CATSERGGIGYEQYF. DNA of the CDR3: TGTGCCACCAGTGAGCGCGGGGGTATCGGATACGAGCAGTACTTC.

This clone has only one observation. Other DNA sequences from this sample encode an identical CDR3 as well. The CDR3: CASRTGSSGNTIYF. The CDR3 DNA sequence: TGTGCCAGTAGGACAGGGAGCTCTGGAAACACCATATATTTT. The chain links TRBV19 to TRBJ1-3; 7 bases line up with TRBD1. CDR1 and CDR2 (germline): LNHDA, SQIVND (reference sequence). The CDR3 has 14 residues. The trim removed 6 bases at V and 0 bases at J, leaving 2 bases unmatched. The full variable domain, with the rest looked up from reference TRBV19 and TRBJ1-3, is DGGITQSPKYLFRKEGQNVTLSCEQNLNHDAMYWYRQDPGQGLRLIYYSQIVNDFQKGDIAEGYSVSREKKESFPLTVTSAQKNPTAFYLCASRTGSSGNTIYFGEGSWLTVV.

CDR3 in amino acids: CASSQLRGTGGRINYGYTF. The CDR3 region has the DNA TGTGCCAGCAGCCAACTCCGGGGGACAGGGGGACGAATCAACTATGGCTACACCTTC. J is TRBJ1-2 and V is TRBV4-2, with 11 nucleotides matching TRBD1. The CDR3 has 19 amino acids. The V gene's germline CDR1 is LGHNA and CDR2 YNFKEQ. Germline trimming cut 2 bases from V and 2 bases from J; bases unmatched to any gene: 13.

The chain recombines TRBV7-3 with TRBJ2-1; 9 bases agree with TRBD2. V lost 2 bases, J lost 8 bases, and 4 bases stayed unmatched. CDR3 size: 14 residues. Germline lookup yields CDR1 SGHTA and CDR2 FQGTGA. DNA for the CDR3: TGTGCCAGCAGCTTACGTCGGACTAGCGATGAGCAGTTCTTC. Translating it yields CASSLRRTSDEQFF.

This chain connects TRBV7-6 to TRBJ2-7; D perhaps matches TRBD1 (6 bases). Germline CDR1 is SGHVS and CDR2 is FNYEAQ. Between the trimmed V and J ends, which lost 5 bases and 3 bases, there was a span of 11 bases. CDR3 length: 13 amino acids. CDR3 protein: CASSTSQGYEQYF. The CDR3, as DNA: TGTGCCAGCAGCACTTCACAGGGCTACGAGCAGTACTTC.

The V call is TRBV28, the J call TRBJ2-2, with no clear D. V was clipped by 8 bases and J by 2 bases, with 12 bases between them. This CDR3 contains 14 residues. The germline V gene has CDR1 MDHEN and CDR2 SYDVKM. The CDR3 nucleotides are TGTGCCAGCGGCACAGCCTTTAACACCGGGGAGCTGTTTTTT. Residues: CASGTAFNTGELFF.

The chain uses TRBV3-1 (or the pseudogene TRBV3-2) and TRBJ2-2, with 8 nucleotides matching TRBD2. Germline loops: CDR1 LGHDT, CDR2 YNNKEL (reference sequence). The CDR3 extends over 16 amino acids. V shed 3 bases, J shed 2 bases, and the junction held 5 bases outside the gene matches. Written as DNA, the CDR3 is TGTGCCAGCAGCCAGTATCTAGCGGGTAACACCGGGGAGCTGTTTTTT. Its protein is CASSQYLAGNTGELFF.

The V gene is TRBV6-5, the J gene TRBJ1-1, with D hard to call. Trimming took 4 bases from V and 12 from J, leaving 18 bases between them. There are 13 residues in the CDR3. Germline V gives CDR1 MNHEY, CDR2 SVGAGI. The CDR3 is CASSSAAAGVTFF. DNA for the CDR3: TGTGCCAGCAGTTCCGCAGCGGCGGGAGTTACTTTCTTT.

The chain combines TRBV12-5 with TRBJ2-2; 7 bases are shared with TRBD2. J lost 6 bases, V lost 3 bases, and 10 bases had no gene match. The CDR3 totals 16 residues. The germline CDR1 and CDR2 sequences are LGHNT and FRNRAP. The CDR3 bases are TGTGCTAGTGGTTTTGATAGCGGGTTGGGATCCGGGGAGCTGTTTTTT. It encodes CASGFDSGLGSGELFF.

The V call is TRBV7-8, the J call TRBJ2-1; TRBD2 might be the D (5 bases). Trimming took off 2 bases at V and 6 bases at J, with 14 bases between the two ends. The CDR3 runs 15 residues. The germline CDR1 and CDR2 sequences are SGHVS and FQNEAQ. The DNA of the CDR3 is TGTGCCAGCAGCTTATCTCAGCGGACGCGCAATGAGCAGTTCTTC. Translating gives CASSLSQRTRNEQFF.

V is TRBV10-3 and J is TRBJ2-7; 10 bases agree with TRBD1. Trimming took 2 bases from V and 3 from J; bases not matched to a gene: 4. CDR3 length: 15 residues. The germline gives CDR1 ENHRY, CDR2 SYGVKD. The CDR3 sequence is CAISEPGQGHYEQYF. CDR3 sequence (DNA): TGTGCCATCAGTGAGCCGGGACAGGGGCACTACGAGCAGTACTTC.

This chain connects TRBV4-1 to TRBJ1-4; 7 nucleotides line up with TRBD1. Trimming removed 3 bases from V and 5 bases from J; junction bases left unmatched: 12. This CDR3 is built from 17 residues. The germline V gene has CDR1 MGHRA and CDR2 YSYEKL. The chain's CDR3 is CASSQGPQDRPNEKLFF. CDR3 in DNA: TGCGCCAGCAGCCAGGGCCCTCAGGACAGGCCGAATGAAAAACTGTTTTTT.

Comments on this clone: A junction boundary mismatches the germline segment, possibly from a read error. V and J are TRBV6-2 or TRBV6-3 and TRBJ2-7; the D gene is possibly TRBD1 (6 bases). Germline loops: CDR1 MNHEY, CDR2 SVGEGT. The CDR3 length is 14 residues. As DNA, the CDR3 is TGTGCCAGCAGTTACTCGAGGTTCGGTGACAGGTTGTGCTTC. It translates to CASSYSRFGDRLCF.

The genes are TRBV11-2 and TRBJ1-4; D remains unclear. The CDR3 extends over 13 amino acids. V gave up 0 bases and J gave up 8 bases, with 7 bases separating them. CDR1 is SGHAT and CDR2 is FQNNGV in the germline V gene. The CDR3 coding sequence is TGTGCCAGCAGCTTAGAGGCCTCGGAAAAACTGTTTTTT. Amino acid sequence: CASSLEASEKLFF. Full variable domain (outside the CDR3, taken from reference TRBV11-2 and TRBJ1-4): EAGVAQSPRYKIIEKRQSVAFWCNPISGHATLYWYQQILGQGPKLLIQFQNNGVVDDSQLPKDRFSAERLKGVDSTLKIQPAKLEDSAVYLCASSLEASEKLFFGSGTQLSVL.